This TCR beta chain was captured by sequencing in a study of cytomegalovirus exposure and HLA in healthy donors (dated by TCRdb to between 2016 and 2019). About the investigation overall: An earlier analysis of some 620 of the donors reported around 280 Gb of sequence data and approximately 120 million unique TCR beta sequences obtained from about 179 million T cells. To predict cytomegalovirus infection status, the study combined high-throughput TCR immunosequencing, statistical association of individual TCRs with disease status, and machine learning. Across some 400 genotyped donors of the cohort, an average of about 250,000 unique TCR beta nucleotide sequences per donor were sequenced, and about a sixth of those sequences were non-productive. Using immunosequencing, the study profiled T cell repertoires from about 620 subjects and related those repertoires to cytomegalovirus serostatus. The number of donors typed differed by locus, with 629-630 for A, B, C, DRB1 and DQB1, around 500 for DQA1, 600 to 610 for DPA1, and around 460 for DPB1. All discovery cohort repertoires had been generated on a single sequencing platform. Genome-wide SNP genotypes for about 65% of the roughly 700 donors were used in a later genetic analysis, which treated that subset as a discovery cohort. A separate validation cohort of 90 to 150 different subjects was used in addition to the roughly 620-subject first cohort. The aim of the study was to test whether cataloging public T cell receptors could identify signatures of past pathogen exposure. Of the 300 to 500 genotyped donors, 75% to 85% were placed in the genetic ancestry cluster associated with self-reported Caucasian donors. HLA typing covered class I and class II loci at four-digit resolution. Donor age, sex, ethnicity and CMV serostatus were collected together with the repertoire data. An earlier analysis of several hundred of the donors applied high-throughput TCR beta sequencing to assess whether each TCR beta V gene segment acted as functional or pseudogenic. Rather than using new phenotypic data, the later analysis identified candidate immune exposures from TCR beta sequences and from how often those sequences occurred across donors. A later analysis re-examined previously published TCR beta repertoires from hundreds of donors and added high-resolution HLA genotyping to investigate patterns of TCR occurrence. About five DR-DQ haplotypes were treated as single units for association and clustering because of strong linkage in the cohort. An early release covering 550 to 700 HLA-typed donors comprised 300 to 350 gigabases of sequencing data and around 85 million unique TCR sequences. What the research found in general, with its limitations: In vitro tests confirmed that a few of the cytomegalovirus-associated TCR beta chains recognize cytomegalovirus antigens. Because HLA typing was missing for some donors at each locus, association tests included only the typed subset. Most TCR sequences were seen in very few donors, while some public TCRs were found in many individuals. Seventeen rarely observed V segments, including chromosome 9 orphons, were excluded from the earlier analysis of a few hundred of the donors because counts were too low. Presence/absence analyses assumed roughly uniform sequencing depth across donors, an assumption that may not hold. According to a later analysis, most CMV-associated TCR beta chains appeared to be HLA-restricted, and the HLA associations seemed to be driven largely by CMV exposure. In this cohort, only TCR beta chains were sequenced, and detectable features were limited by the absence of alpha or paired-chain data. Immune exposure information for the cohort was limited to CMV serostatus. Correlated functional status among segregating V segments might be attributable to linkage disequilibrium, but an unknown experimental factor could not be ruled out. According to the authors, the approach could potentially be generalized to other disease states and immunological phenotypes. V-gene and J-gene trimming of TCR beta chains was associated with a missense DCLRE1C variant in a later genetic analysis, and the association was replicated in an independent cohort. In a later analysis, TCR association rates were found to vary across HLA loci, with the most associated TCRs seen for DRB1 alleles and the fewest for HLA-C alleles. Some IMGT-functional V segments, including TRBV6-2 and TRBV6-3, could not be told apart with the 87-base-pair reads, so those segments were excluded. A further reported finding was that TCR beta sequences accurately predicted the HLA-A and HLA-B alleles for most subjects in the first cohort. Specific HLA alleles were associated with 15,000 to 20,000 TCR beta sequences at a false discovery rate of 0.05 in a later analysis. According to a later genetic analysis, donors in an Asian-associated ancestry cluster had fewer N-insertions in productive TCRs than the approximately 700-donor mean. In an earlier analysis of several hundred of the donors, most TCR beta V segments were observed in productive rearrangements about 90% or about 30% of the time, broadly matching IMGT annotations. A cluster of highly shared sequence variants was judged likely to be a technical artifact of the sequencing pipeline. The study gave a list of roughly 150 TCR beta chains associated with cytomegalovirus. The classifier was reported to diagnose cytomegalovirus status with high specificity and sensitivity in both the original and validation cohorts. Several of the top co-occurrence clusters appeared to be linked to parvovirus B19, influenza, CMV and Epstein-Barr virus, according to a later analysis. In a later analysis, HLA-associated TCR beta chains showed more clonal expansion and lower generation probabilities than non-associated chains that were equally common. Assigning TCR associations to individual alleles was difficult when HLA alleles, especially DR and DQ, strongly co-occurred.

For this clone: Its recognized antigen is unknown. Nothing much larger sits one base from this clone, and base qualities are not available.

In total, 600 or so healthy bone marrow donors made up the cohort. At the time of sampling, all cohort members were nominally healthy, though unrecorded immune exposures were likely present. The donor was CMV seronegative and was included in the group of several hundred seronegative cohort members. Every donor gave a peripheral blood sample, and the peripheral blood mononuclear cells from that sample were used for TCR beta sequencing. The Qiagen DNeasy Blood Extraction Kit was used to extract genomic DNA from the blood cell samples. The CDR3 covers 15 residues, taking in both the cysteine and the phenylalanine. The retained sequence is limited to the CDR3, 45 bases, with the frame set at the first base. CDR1 and CDR2 (ENHRY, SYGVKD) derive from the germline V gene. Between the V and J ends, shortened by 2 bases and 3 bases respectively, the junction contains 11 bases. Library method: the immunoSEQ multiplex PCR assay. For the multiplex PCR, a mixture combining 60 forward primers for TCR Vbeta segments and 13 reverse primers for TCR Jbeta segments was used. A multiplex PCR assay on genomic DNA amplified the CDR3 region of rearranged TCR beta genes. Amplified TCR beta libraries were sequenced as 87-base-pair reads on the Illumina HiSeq System. From the authors' description of their analysis: A later analysis counted about 80 million unique TCR beta chains across the 550 to 750 repertoires, and around 9.9 million of these chains were shared by at least two donors. A nearest-neighbor algorithm error-corrected the raw reads and collapsed the reads into unique sequences, merging closely related sequences to remove PCR and sequencing errors. V, D and J gene segments were assigned by aligning CDR3 sequences to IMGT reference sequences. For a sequence to be retained, at least a six-nucleotide match to both a V gene segment and a J gene segment was required. A rearrangement was called productive if the CDR3 had no stop codons and remained in frame with V and J, and every other rearrangement was called non-productive. Following IMGT convention, CDR3 was defined as the stretch from the second conserved V-encoded cysteine up to the conserved J-encoded phenylalanine. Sequences without an unambiguous match to a single V gene segment were excluded from the earlier analysis of a few hundred of the donors. In an earlier analysis of approximately 550 of the donors, V segments were called functional above 56.7% productive rearrangements and were called segregating when the between-donor standard deviation exceeded 5%. A statistical classification framework was built to diagnose cytomegalovirus status from the catalog of TCR beta chain sequences. V and J gene assignment, in a later analysis, came from comparing TCR nucleotide sequences with IMGT/GENE-DB human TR gene sequences. Using the TCRdist pipeline, a later analysis assigned CDR3 sequences along with most-parsimonious VDJ recombination scenarios. In a later analysis, each TCR beta chain was defined by its CDR3 amino acid sequence together with its V-gene family, and reads without a unique V-gene family were excluded. As a way to deal with suspected cross-contamination and a sequencing artifact, a later analysis dropped 450 to 600 nucleotide sequences that were highly shared and had low generation probability. A later analysis calculated a clonal expansion index for each public chain from normalized within-repertoire ranks of inferred template counts. In a later analysis, generation probabilities were computed with a VDJ recombination model fitted to out-of-frame rearrangements, and the resulting probabilities were checked against IGoR. Hypergeometric tests were used in a later analysis to score TCR-TCR, TCR-HLA and TCR-CMV co-occurrence, with a repertoire-size bias correction applied to the TCR pairs. False discovery rates were estimated in a later analysis by permuting HLA or CMV assignments 20 times. In a later analysis, co-occurring TCRs were grouped using DBSCAN, with TCRdist sequence similarity added in when clustering inside HLA-allele-positive subsets. Co-occurrence clustering excluded repertoires with fewer than 30,000 or more than 120,000 public chains, plus five with anomalous nucleotide sharing. TCRdb obtained this table from immuneACCESS and retained in-frame rearrangements with V and J assigned. These tables miss some clones; where compared with another copy, unresolved V genes account for less than half of the shortfall, and the remainder is unexplained. V, J and clone size were drawn from that table, and D and trimming were deduced from the DNA. In all, the sample holds about 140,000 clones, and more than 60% of those were seen once. The top ten clones comprise 1.6% of the sample.

The TCR sequence derives from a female donor in good health and CMV-seronegative. Sequencing was performed on PBMCs. Here the chain combines TRBV10-3 and TRBJ1-5; TRBD1 is a possible D gene, resting on 6 matching bases. The DNA sequence reads TGTGCCATCAGTGAGCGGACAGAGCTCAATCAGCCCCAGCATTTT. It is translated as CAISERTELNQPQHF.